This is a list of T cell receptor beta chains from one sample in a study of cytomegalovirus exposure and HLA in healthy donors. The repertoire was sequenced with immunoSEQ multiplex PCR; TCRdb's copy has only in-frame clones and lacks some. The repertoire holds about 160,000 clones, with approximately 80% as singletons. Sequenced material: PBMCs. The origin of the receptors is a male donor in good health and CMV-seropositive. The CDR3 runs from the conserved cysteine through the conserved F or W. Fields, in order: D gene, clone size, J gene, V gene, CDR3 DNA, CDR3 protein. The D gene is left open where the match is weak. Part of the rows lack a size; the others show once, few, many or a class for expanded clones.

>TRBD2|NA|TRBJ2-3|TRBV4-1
TGCGCCAGCAGCCAAGACACAGCGGGAGTAAGACCAGATACGCAGTATTTT
CASSQDTAGVRPDTQYF
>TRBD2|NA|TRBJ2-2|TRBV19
TGTGCCAGTAATCATGGCGGGAGGGCCTCTAGGGTCACCGGGGAGCTGTTTTTT
CASNHGGRASRVTGELFF
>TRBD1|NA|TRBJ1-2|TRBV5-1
TGCGCCAGCAGCTTCTCAGGGGGCGCAGGCTATGGCTACACCTTC
CASSFSGGAGYGYTF
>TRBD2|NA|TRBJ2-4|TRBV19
TGTGCCAGTAGTATAGTCCCCCCGAAGCGGGAATCAAACGAAAACATTCAGTACTTC
CASSIVPPKRESNENIQYF
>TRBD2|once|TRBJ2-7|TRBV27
TGTGCCAGCAGTTTATCGGGGGAGGGTACGTACTACGAGCAGTACTTC
CASSLSGEGTYYEQYF
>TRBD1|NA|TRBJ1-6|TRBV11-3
TGTGCCAGCAGCTCTCAGACAGGGGCAAATTCACCCCTCCACTTT
CASSSQTGANSPLHF
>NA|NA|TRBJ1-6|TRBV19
TGTGCCAGTTGGTCGAACGGGAATTCACCCCTCCACTTT
CASWSNGNSPLHF
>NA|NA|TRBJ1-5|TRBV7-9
TGTTCCAGCAGCCTGGCAGCGACAGGTGGCAATCAGCCCCAGCATTTT
CSSSLAATGGNQPQHF
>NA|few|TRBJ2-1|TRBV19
TGTGCCAGTAGTATAGGTCCGAATGAGCAGTTCTTC
CASSIGPNEQFF
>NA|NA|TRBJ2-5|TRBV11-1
TGTGCCTCCCTGAGGGGCGGGAACTTACAAGAGACCCAGTACTTC
CASLRGGNLQETQYF
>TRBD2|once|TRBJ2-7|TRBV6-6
TGTGCCAGCAGTTACGGCGGGAGTGACTCCTACGAGCAGTACTTC
CASSYGGSDSYEQYF
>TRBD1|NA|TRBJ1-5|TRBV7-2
TGTGCCAGCAGCTTTGGACAGGCGACGAATCAGCCCCAGCATTTT
CASSFGQATNQPQHF
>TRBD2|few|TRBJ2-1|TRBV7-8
TGTGCCAGCAGCTTAGGAGGGACTACTATAAGCTCCTACAATGAGCAGTTCTTC
CASSLGGTTISSYNEQFF
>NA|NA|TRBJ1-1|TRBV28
TGTGCCAGCACCCCTACCTTGACTGAAGCTTTCTTT
CASTPTLTEAFF
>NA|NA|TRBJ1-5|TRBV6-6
TGTGCCAGCAACAATGCGGATCAGCCCCAGCATTTT
CASNNADQPQHF
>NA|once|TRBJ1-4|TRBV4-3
TGCGCCAGCAGCCAAGATTGGGGGGACCGGAATGAAAAACTGTTTTTT
CASSQDWGDRNEKLFF
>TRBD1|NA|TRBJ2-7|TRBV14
TGTGCCAGCAGCCAAGAGCGGACAGGGAGGTACGAGCAGTACTTC
CASSQERTGRYEQYF
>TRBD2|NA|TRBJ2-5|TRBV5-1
TGCGCCAGCAGCTCACTAGCGGGGGCGTACCAAGAGACCCAGTACTTC
CASSSLAGAYQETQYF
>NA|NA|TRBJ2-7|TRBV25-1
TGTGCCAGCAGCCCAGGCGGCAGGGGACGATACGAGCAGTACTTC
CASSPGGRGRYEQYF
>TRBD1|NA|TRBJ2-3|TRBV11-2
TGTGCCAGCAGCTTGATGACAGGGGGCACCGATACGCAGTATTTT
CASSLMTGGTDTQYF
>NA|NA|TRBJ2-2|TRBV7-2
TGTGCCAGCAGCTCCGTAGCATTGACCGGGGAGCTGTTTTTT
CASSSVALTGELFF
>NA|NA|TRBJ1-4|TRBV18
TGTGCCAGCTCCCCTCTCGGGGGTTCTAGTGAAAAACTGTTTTTT
CASSPLGGSSEKLFF
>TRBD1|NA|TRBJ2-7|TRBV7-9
TGTGCCAGCAGCCCAGACAGGGGCTTCAACGAGCAGTACTTC
CASSPDRGFNEQYF
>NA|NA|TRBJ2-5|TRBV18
TGTGCCAGCTCACCCAACTCGGAGGAGACCCAGTACTTC
CASSPNSEETQYF
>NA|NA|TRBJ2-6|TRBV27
TGTGCCAGCAGTTTGACGGGCAACGTCCTGACTTTC
CASSLTGNVLTF
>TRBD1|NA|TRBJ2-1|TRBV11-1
TGTGCCAGCGGCGACTATGGGACAGGGTACGGCAATGAGCAGTTCTTC
CASGDYGTGYGNEQFF
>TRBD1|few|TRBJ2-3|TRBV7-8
TGTGCCAGCAGCTGGACAGGGGGCACGCAGTATTTT
CASSWTGGTQYF
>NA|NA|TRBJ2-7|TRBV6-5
TGTGCCAGCAGTTACGGAGAGCGGTCTGAGCAGTACTTC
CASSYGERSEQYF
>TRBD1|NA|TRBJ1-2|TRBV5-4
TGTGCCAGCAGCGTCGACAGGGCCACTAGGTATGGCTACACCTTC
CASSVDRATRYGYTF
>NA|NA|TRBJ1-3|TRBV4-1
TGCGCCAGCAGCTACATCGGACAGCGCGTCTCTGGAAACACCATATATTTT
CASSYIGQRVSGNTIYF
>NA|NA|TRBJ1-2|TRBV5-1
TGCGCCAGCAGCTTGATTGGCCTAACGGAGGGTTCCTATGGCTACACCTTC
CASSLIGLTEGSYGYTF
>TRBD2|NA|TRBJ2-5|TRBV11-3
TGTGCCAGCAGCTTAGGCGGGAGGGCCGGAGAGACCCAGTACTTC
CASSLGGRAGETQYF
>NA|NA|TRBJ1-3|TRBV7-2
TGTGCCAGCAGCCCTCCACAGAGCTCTGGAAACACCATATATTTT
CASSPPQSSGNTIYF
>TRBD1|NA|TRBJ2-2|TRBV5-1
TGCGCCAGCAGCTCACCTATACAGGGGGCAAGTGGGGAGCTGTTTTTT
CASSSPIQGASGELFF
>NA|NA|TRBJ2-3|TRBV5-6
TGTGCCAGCAGCTTGGATGTGGGGGCTCTAGCCCATTACACAGATACGCAGTATTTT
CASSLDVGALAHYTDTQYF
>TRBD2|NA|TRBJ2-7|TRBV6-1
TGTGCCAGCAGTGAATCCCTAGCGGGAGTTTACGAGCAGTACTTC
CASSESLAGVYEQYF
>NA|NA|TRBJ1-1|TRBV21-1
TGTGCCAGCAGCAAAATTGGGCAGGGTAAGGTTGGGAACACTGAAGCTTTCTTT
CASSKIGQGKVGNTEAFF
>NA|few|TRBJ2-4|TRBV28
TGTGCCAGCAGTTTACAGGGAAAAAACATTCAGTACTTC
CASSLQGKNIQYF
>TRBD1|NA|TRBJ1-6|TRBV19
TGTGCCAGTAGTGCCCGGACAGGCCGCTCCTATAATTCACCCCTCCACTTT
CASSARTGRSYNSPLHF
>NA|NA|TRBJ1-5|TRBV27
TGTGCCAGCAGTTTGGGAGGGGAGCAGCCCCAGCATTTT
CASSLGGEQPQHF
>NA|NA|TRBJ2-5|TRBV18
TGTGCCAGCTCACCACCAGGGGTCCGGGAGACCCAGTACTTC
CASSPPGVRETQYF
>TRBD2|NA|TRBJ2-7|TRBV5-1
TGCGCCAGCAGCCGACTAGCGGGGAGTGGGCACGAGCAGTACTTC
CASSRLAGSGHEQYF
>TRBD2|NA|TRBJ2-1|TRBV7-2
TGTGCCAGCAGCTTAAATCGCGGGACTAGTAGCAGTGAGCAGTTCTTC
CASSLNRGTSSSEQFF
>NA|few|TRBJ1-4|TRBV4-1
TGCGCCAGCAGCCAAGATTGGGGAGGAAAACTGTTTTTT
CASSQDWGGKLFF
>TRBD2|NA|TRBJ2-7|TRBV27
TGTGCCAGCGCGGGACCAGCGGGAGGAGATCGCGAGCAGTACTTC
CASAGPAGGDREQYF
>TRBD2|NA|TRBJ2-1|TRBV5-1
TGCGCCAGCAGCGTACTTGGGGGTAGCGGGAGGTCTTACAATGAGCAGTTCTTC
CASSVLGGSGRSYNEQFF
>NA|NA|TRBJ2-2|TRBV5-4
TGTGCCAGCAGCTACACTAGCTCGACCGGGGAGCTGTTTTTT
CASSYTSSTGELFF
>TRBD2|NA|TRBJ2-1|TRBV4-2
TGTGCCAGCAGCCAACCCGGGACTAGCGGGGTCTACAATGAGCAGTTCTTC
CASSQPGTSGVYNEQFF
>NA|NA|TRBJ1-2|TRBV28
TGTGCCAGCAGTTCCCCCAGCGGGTCGGGCCTCTATGGCTACACCTTC
CASSSPSGSGLYGYTF
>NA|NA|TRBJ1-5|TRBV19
TGTGCCAGTAGTATCGGACATAATCAGCCCCAGCATTTT
CASSIGHNQPQHF
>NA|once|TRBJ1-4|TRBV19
TGTGCCAGTAGACCCCGGTTTAATGAAAAACTGTTTTTT
CASRPRFNEKLFF
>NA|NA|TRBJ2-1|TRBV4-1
TGCGCCAGCGGCCGCGGAGGCGATGAGCAGTTCTTC
CASGRGGDEQFF
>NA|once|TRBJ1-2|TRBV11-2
TGTGCCAGCAGCCCCCCGGGTAATGGCTACACCTTC
CASSPPGNGYTF
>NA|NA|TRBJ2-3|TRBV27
TGTGCCAGCAGTTTGGGCAGCACTAGCACAGATACGCAGTATTTT
CASSLGSTSTDTQYF
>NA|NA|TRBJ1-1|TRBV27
TGTGCCACCCAACCTCAAGAGTCGAACACTGAAGCTTTCTTT
CATQPQESNTEAFF